The table lists the clone carrying this T cell receptor (beta chain) with a few counts. Its target is not known. These data are taken from a study of T-cell memory formation after mild COVID-19. Between the trimmed V and J ends, which lost 2 bases and 5 bases, there was a span of 11 bases. The CDR3 sequence is 14 residues long. Germline V lookup: CDR1 MNHEY, CDR2 SVGAGI. TCRdb reprocessed the 5' RACE reads via MiXCR and lists one record per CDR3 protein. Seen here are a few hundred thousand distinct CDR3 sequences, roughly 15% observed once, and the top ten hold approximately 20%. Findings and caveats of the study: In pre-infection memory, a portion of responding clones appeared, which suggested that cross-reactive memory joined. The study found contracting CD4+ clones mainly in CM and EM and contracting CD8+ clones in EMRA.

The chain links TRBV6-5 to TRBJ2-3; tentatively, D is TRBD1 or TRBD2 (5 bases each). The sequenced sample was PBMCs or a T cell subset sorted from them (not recorded which). The source is a man aged 18 to 30 who had mild COVID-19 (a few samples of this study predate the infection). Cell type and time point are not known. The CDR3: CASSYRDGGDTQYF. As DNA, the CDR3 is TGTGCCAGCAGTTACAGGGACGGCGGAGATACGCAGTATTTT.